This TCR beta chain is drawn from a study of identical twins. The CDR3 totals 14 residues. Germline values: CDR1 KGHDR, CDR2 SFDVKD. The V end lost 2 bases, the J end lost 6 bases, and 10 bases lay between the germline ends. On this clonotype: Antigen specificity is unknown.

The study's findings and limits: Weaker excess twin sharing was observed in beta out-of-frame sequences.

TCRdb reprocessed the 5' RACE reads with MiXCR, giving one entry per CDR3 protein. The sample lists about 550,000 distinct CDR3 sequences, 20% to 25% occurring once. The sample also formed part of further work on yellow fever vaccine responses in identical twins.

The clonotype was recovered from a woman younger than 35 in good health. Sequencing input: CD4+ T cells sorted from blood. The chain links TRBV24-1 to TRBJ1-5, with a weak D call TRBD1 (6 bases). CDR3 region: CATSDSRGGQPQHF. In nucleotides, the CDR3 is TGTGCCACCAGTGATTCCAGGGGTGGTCAGCCCCAGCATTTT.